The clone carrying this T cell receptor (beta chain) has just a few counts. Its cognate antigen is unknown. The sample is drawn from a study of CD8 T cells in ankylosing spondylitis. Whole-study results and caveats: Within matched ankylosing spondylitis synovial fluid, disease-linked clones were reportedly significantly enriched.

Scientists made TCR beta libraries using quantitative 5'-RACE with molecular barcodes. One entry per CDR3 protein results from TCRdb running MiXCR on the 5' RACE reads. The table records about 280,000 distinct CDR3 sequences, around 20% of them present only once. The CDR3 is made up of 14 amino acids. Germline CDR1 reads SGHVS; CDR2 reads FNYEAQ. The V end was cut by 5 bases, the J end by 9 bases, with 17 bases between. Specimen: blood, either unsorted or a sorted T cell fraction (not recorded which). The rearrangement joins TRBV7-6 to TRBJ2-1, with a possible D match to TRBD1 (7 bases). This TCR derives from a male donor with ankylosing spondylitis or in good health (not recorded which). The CDR3 bases are TGTGCCAGCAGCCCCCAGGGGGGTGATGGTGAGCAGTTCTTC. It is translated as CASSPQGGDGEQFF.